The 19 T cell receptor beta chains reported below all come from one sample, sequenced in a study of blood T cell repertoires in COVID-19. Some clones are missing from TCRdb's copy, which holds only in-frame ones; the method was immunoSEQ multiplex PCR. In the table there are around 260,000 clones, 86% of which are singletons. Sequenced: peripheral blood. The origin of the receptors is a man between 18 and 35 years old with active or convalescent COVID-19.

The gene calls are TRBV18 and TRBJ2-7; possibly TRBD1 for D (6 bases). The germline V gene has CDR1 KGHSH and CDR2 LQKENI. CDR3 length: 14 residues. Trimming shortened V by 2 bases and J by 6 bases, and 14 bases separated the two germline ends. Here the CDR3 DNA reads TGTGCCAGCTCACCAAGTGCACAGGGCTCCGAGCAGTACTTC. Translating gives CASSPSAQGSEQYF.

This clone was observed a few times. The chain links TRBV30 to TRBJ1-1; D remains unclear. The germline V and J ends were trimmed by 3 bases and 1 base, with 3 bases remaining between them. Germline V gene sequence: CDR1 GTSNPN, CDR2 SVGIG (reference sequence). CDR3 size: 11 residues. The DNA of the CDR3 is TGTGCCTGGAGCAGGAACACTGAAGCTTTCTTT. Translated, it gives CAWSRNTEAFF.

V gene TRBV9 combines with J gene TRBJ2-7, with 7 bases identical to TRBD1. There are 14 residues in the CDR3. Germline V lookup: CDR1 SGDLS, CDR2 YYNGEE. The junction had 4 bases not matched to a gene; V was cut back by 4 bases and J by 0 bases. CDR3 amino acids: CASSSGQNSYEQYF. The CDR3 DNA sequence: TGTGCCAGCAGCTCGGGACAGAACTCCTACGAGCAGTACTTC.

The chain uses TRBV3-1 (or the pseudogene TRBV3-2) and TRBJ2-7; TRBD2 aligns across 8 bases. The length of the CDR3 is 15 residues. The V gene's germline CDR1 is LGHDT and CDR2 YNNKEL (reference sequence). Unmatched junction bases numbered 5, after V lost 1 base and J lost 3 bases. Here the CDR3 DNA reads TGTGCCAGCAGCCAAGCTCCGGGGGGGGTCTACGAGCAGTACTTC. This gives the protein CASSQAPGGVYEQYF.

The chain uses TRBV7-6 and TRBJ2-3; 10 nucleotides agree with TRBD2. Per germline, CDR1 SGHVS and CDR2 FNYEAQ. Unmatched junction bases numbered 9, after V lost 5 bases and J lost 4 bases. This CDR3 has 16 residues. Written as DNA, the CDR3 is TGTGCCAGCAGCCTCCCAGCGGGGGGGCAATCAGATACGCAGTATTTT. This sequence encodes CASSLPAGGQSDTQYF.

J is TRBJ1-2 and V is TRBV9; D not certain. CDR1 and CDR2 (germline): SGDLS, YYNGEE. V shed 0 bases and J shed 1 base, with 13 bases lying between them. The CDR3 contains 16 residues. The CDR3 DNA reads as TGTGCCAGCAGCGTAGGTCCCCCCCAACTTAACTATGGCTACACCTTC. This sequence encodes CASSVGPPQLNYGYTF.

The chain joins TRBV19 to TRBJ2-3; 12 nucleotides agree with TRBD2. J gave up 1 base and V 4 bases, and 6 bases lay outside the gene matches. The germline V gene encodes CDR1 LNHDA and CDR2 SQIVND (reference sequence). The CDR3 covers 17 residues. As DNA, the CDR3 is TGTGCCAGTAGTAGGACTAGCGGGACGGTGGGCACAGATACGCAGTATTTT. This encodes CASSRTSGTVGTDTQYF.

CDR3 protein: CASRRVGNTIYF. As DNA, the CDR3 is TGTGCCAGCAGGCGGGTTGGAAACACCATATATTTT. The chain joins TRBV28 to TRBJ1-3; no firm D call. The germline V and J ends were trimmed by 6 bases and 3 bases, with 6 bases remaining between them. The CDR3 loop spans 12 amino acids. Germline CDR1 reads MDHEN; CDR2 reads SYDVKM.

J is TRBJ2-2 and V is TRBV5-1, with 8 bases aligning to TRBD1. Germline V gives CDR1 SGHRS, CDR2 YFSETQ. The ends lost 4 bases at V and 1 base at J; junction bases unmatched: 3. This CDR3 spans 15 amino acids. CDR3 bases: TGCGCCAGCAGCCCAGACAGGGGGAACACCGGGGAGCTGTTTTTT. This sequence encodes CASSPDRGNTGELFF.

This rearrangement joins TRBV5-8 to TRBJ2-1; 7 nucleotides line up with TRBD2. The CDR3 is 16 residues long. Germline trimming cut 4 bases from V and 8 bases from J; bases unmatched to any gene: 15. The germline CDR1 and CDR2 sequences are SGHTS and YDEGEE. The CDR3 sequence: CASSQVTFGGEHEQFF. The CDR3 nucleotides are TGTGCCAGCAGCCAGGTGACGTTTGGGGGGGAGCATGAGCAGTTCTTC. Looking up the rest from reference TRBV5-8 and TRBJ2-1 gives the full variable domain: EAGVTQSPTHLIKTRGQQATLRCSPISGHTSVYWYQQALGLGLQFLLWYDEGEERNRGNFPPRFSGRQFPNYSSELNVNALELEDSALYLCASSQVTFGGEHEQFFGPGTRLTVL.

The chain links TRBV9 to TRBJ2-2; TRBD2 agrees at 7 bases. The length of the CDR3 is 16 residues. With 5 bases clipped from V and 6 bases from J, the junction kept 13 bases outside the gene matches. CDR1 is SGDLS, CDR2 YYNGEE, per germline. CDR3 coding DNA: TGTGCCAGCAGGCCAGGTACTAGCGAGGGTCCCGGGGAGCTGTTTTTT. It is translated as CASRPGTSEGPGELFF.

This chain connects TRBV28 to TRBJ2-2; 7 positions agree with TRBD1. The ends lost 7 bases at V and 5 bases at J; junction bases unmatched: 10. CDR1 is MDHEN and CDR2 is SYDVKM in the germline V gene. The CDR3 runs 15 residues. The DNA for the CDR3 is TGTGCCAGCACAAGAGCCGACAGGGCTACCGGGGAGCTGTTTTTT. This encodes CASTRADRATGELFF.

In its sample, this clone was seen once. J is TRBJ1-1 and V is TRBV6-5; D not resolved. Germline values: CDR1 MNHEY, CDR2 SVGAGI. This CDR3 spans 13 amino acids. The V and J ends lost 8 bases and 2 bases respectively, with 12 bases between them. CDR3: CASGLVGNTEAFF. The CDR3, as DNA: TGTGCCAGCGGACTAGTAGGAAACACTGAAGCTTTCTTT.

V usage is TRBV19 and J usage is TRBJ1-5, with 10 bases lining up with TRBD1. This CDR3 is built from 15 residues. With V trimmed by 5 bases and J by 6 bases, 7 bases remained unmatched. CDR1 and CDR2 (germline): LNHDA, SQIVND (reference sequence). The CDR3 sequence is CASSSGQGISQPQHF. The CDR3 nucleotides are TGTGCCAGTAGTTCGGGACAGGGGATTTCTCAGCCCCAGCATTTT.

The CDR3 region has the DNA TGTGCCAGCAGCCTCGGGATTAGGGCGGATGAGCAGTTCTTC. It yields the protein CASSLGIRADEQFF. This chain connects TRBV11-3 to TRBJ2-1; a possible D gene is TRBD2 (5 bases). CDR1 and CDR2 (germline): SGHNT, YENEEA. The CDR3 extends over 14 amino acids. Trimming shortened V by 5 bases and J by 8 bases, and 16 bases separated the two germline ends.

This clone was detected once. Other DNA sequences in this sample translate to the same CDR3. The rearrangement uses TRBV12-5 and TRBJ1-1, with D maybe TRBD1 (6 bases). The CDR3 spans 12 residues. CDR1 is LGHNT, CDR2 FRNRAP, per germline. V was cut by 6 bases and J by 5 bases, with 10 bases left in between. The CDR3 coding sequence is TGTGCTAGTGGCACAGGGAAGACTGAAGCTTTCTTT. Protein sequence: CASGTGKTEAFF.

This chain joins TRBV19 and TRBJ2-7; no clear D gene. The germline V and J ends were trimmed by 0 bases and 0 bases, with 6 bases remaining between them. From germline, CDR1 is LNHDA and CDR2 SQIVND (reference sequence). The CDR3 sequence is 14 residues long. CDR3 sequence: CASSIDFYSYEQYF. The CDR3 DNA reads TGTGCCAGTAGTATAGATTTCTACTCCTACGAGCAGTACTTC.

The rearrangement joins TRBV3-1 (or the pseudogene TRBV3-2) to TRBJ2-6; 8 bases agree with TRBD1. With V trimmed by 4 bases and J by 0 bases, 5 bases remained unmatched. Germline-derived CDR1 and CDR2 are LGHDT and YNNKEL (reference sequence). The CDR3 runs to 17 residues. The CDR3 bases are TGTGCCAGCAGCCTCGGGACAGGAAACTCTGGGGCCAACGTCCTGACTTTC. It yields the protein CASSLGTGNSGANVLTF.

This clone was picked up one time. V usage is TRBV28 and J usage is TRBJ2-7, with D perhaps matching TRBD1 (5 bases). CDR1 is MDHEN, CDR2 SYDVKM, per germline. The CDR3 contains 13 residues. V was trimmed by 2 bases and J by 3 bases, leaving 8 bases between them. CDR3 bases: TGTGCCAGCAGTTTAACAGGAAACTACGAGCAGTACTTC. Translating it yields CASSLTGNYEQYF.